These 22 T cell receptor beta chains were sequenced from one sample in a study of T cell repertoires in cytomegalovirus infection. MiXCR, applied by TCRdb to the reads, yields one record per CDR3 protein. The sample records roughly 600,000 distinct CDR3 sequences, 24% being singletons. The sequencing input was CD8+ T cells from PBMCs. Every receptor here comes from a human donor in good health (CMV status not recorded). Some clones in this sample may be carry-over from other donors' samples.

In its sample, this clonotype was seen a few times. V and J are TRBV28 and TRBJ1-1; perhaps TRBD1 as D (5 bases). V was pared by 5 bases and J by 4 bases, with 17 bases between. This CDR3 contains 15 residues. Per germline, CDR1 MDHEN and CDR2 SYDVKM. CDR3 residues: CASSGRQSLITEAFF. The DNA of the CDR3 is TGTGCCAGCAGTGGACGACAGAGCCTAATCACTGAAGCTTTCTTT.

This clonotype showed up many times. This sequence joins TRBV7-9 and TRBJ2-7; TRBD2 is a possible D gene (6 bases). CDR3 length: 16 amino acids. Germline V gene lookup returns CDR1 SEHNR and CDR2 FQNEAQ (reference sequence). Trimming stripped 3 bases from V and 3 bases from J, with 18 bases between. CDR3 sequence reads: CASSFTPRGEDYEQYF. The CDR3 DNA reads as TGTGCCAGCAGCTTTACCCCTCGTGGGGAGGACTACGAGCAGTACTTC.

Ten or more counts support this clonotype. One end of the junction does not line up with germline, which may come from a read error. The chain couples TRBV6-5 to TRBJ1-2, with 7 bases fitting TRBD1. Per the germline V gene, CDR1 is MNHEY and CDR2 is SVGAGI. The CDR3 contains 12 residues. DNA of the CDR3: TGTGCCAGCAGTTACGGGCAGGGGGAAGCGTCCTTC. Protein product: CASSYGQGEASF.

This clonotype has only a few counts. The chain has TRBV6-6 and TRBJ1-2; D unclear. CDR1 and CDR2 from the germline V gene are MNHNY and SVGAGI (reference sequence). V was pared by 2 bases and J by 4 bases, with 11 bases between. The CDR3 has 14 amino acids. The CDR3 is CASSYLPDFYGYTF. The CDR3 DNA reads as TGTGCCAGCAGTTACCTGCCAGACTTCTATGGCTACACCTTC.

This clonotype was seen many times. CDR3 in amino acids: CASSLGVAGGHETQYF. As DNA, the CDR3 is TGTGCCAGCAGCTTAGGGGTAGCGGGGGGGCATGAGACCCAGTACTTC. This rearrangement joins TRBV7-2 to TRBJ2-5; TRBD2 matches at 11 bases. V trimming: 1 base; J trimming: 5 bases; junction bases outside the gene matches: 6. This CDR3 has 16 amino acids. Germline V gene sequence: CDR1 SGHTA, CDR2 FQGNSA.

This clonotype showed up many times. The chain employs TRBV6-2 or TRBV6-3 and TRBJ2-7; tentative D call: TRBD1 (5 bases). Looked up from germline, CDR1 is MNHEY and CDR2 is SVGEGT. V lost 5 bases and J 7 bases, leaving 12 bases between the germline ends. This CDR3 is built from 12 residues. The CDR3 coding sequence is TGTGCCAGCAGTCGCGTTCAGGGAGAGCAGTACGTC. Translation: CASSRVQGEQYV.

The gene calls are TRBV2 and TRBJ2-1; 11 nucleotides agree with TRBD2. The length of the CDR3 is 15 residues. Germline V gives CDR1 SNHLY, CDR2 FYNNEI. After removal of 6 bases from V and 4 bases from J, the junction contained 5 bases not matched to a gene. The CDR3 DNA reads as TGTGCCAGCAGAGAGGGACTAGCGGCTTACAATGAGCAGTTCTTC. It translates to CASREGLAAYNEQFF. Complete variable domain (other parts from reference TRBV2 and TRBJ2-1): EPEVTQTPSHQVTQMGQEVILRCVPISNHLYFYWYRQILGQKVEFLVSFYNNEISEKSEIFDDQFSVERPDGSNFTLKIRSTKLEDSAMYFCASREGLAAYNEQFFGPGTRLTVL.

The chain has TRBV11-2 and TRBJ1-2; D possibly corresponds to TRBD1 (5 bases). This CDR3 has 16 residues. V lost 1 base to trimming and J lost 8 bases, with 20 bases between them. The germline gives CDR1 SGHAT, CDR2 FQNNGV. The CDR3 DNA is TGTGCCAGCAGCTTAGTCCTGGACGGGGGATGGGACGGCTACACCTTC. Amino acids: CASSLVLDGGWDGYTF. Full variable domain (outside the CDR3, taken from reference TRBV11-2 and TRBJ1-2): EAGVAQSPRYKIIEKRQSVAFWCNPISGHATLYWYQQILGQGPKLLIQFQNNGVVDDSQLPKDRFSAERLKGVDSTLKIQPAKLEDSAVYLCASSLVLDGGWDGYTFGSGTRLTVV.

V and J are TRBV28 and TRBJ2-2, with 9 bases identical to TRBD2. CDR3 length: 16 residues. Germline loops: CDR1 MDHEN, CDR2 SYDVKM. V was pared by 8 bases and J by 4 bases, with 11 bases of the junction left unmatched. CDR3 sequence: CASGTLAGIATGELFF. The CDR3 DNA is TGTGCCAGCGGGACCCTAGCGGGGATAGCCACCGGGGAGCTGTTTTTT.

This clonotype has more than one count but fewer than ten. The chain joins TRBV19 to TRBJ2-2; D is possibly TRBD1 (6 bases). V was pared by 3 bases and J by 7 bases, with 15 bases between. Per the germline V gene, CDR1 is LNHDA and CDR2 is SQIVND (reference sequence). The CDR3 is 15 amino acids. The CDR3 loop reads CASSISGVRSGELFF. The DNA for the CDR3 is TGTGCCAGTAGTATCTCAGGGGTGAGGAGCGGGGAGCTGTTTTTT.

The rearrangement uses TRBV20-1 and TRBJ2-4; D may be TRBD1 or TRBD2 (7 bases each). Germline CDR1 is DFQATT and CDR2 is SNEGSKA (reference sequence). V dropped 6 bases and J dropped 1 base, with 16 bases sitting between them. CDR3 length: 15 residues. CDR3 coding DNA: TGCAGTGCAAGACAGGGACTACGTGCCAAAAACATTCAGTACTTC. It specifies CSARQGLRAKNIQYF.

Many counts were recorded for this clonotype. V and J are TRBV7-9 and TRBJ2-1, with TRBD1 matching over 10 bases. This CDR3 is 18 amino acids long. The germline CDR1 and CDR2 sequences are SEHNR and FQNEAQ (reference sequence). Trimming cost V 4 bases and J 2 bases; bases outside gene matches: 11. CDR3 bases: TGTGCCAGCAGCTCCCCGGAGGTGGGACAGGGGCCCTACAATGAGCAGTTCTTC. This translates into CASSSPEVGQGPYNEQFF.

The CDR3 loop is CASSLILAGASSYNEQFF. The CDR3 bases are TGTGCCAGCAGCTTGATTCTGGCGGGGGCTAGCTCCTACAATGAGCAGTTCTTC. This chain links TRBV5-6 with TRBJ2-1, with TRBD2 as a possible D gene (7 bases). CDR1 and CDR2 (germline): SGHDT, YYEEEE. This CDR3 region has 18 residues. Trimming removed 1 base from V and 0 bases from J, with 17 bases in between.

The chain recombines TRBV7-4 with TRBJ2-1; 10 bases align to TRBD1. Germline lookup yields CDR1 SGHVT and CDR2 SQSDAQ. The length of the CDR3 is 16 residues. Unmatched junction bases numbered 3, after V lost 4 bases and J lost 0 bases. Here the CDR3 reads CASSSDRGHSYNEQFF. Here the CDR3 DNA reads TGTGCCAGCAGCTCAGACAGGGGGCACTCCTACAATGAGCAGTTCTTC.

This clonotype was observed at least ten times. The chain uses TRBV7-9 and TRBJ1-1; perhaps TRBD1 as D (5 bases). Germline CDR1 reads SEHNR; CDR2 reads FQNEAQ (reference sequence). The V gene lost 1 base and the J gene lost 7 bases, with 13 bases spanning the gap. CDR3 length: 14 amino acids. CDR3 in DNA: TGTGCCAGCAGCTTAGGGGGGAGAATGAATGAAGCTTTCTTT. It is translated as CASSLGGRMNEAFF.

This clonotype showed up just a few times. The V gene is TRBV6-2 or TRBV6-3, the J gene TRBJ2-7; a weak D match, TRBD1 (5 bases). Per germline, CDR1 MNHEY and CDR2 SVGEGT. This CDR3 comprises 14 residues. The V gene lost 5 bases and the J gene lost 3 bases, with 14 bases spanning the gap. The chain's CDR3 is CASSPGSPYYEQYV. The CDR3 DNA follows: TGTGCCAGCAGTCCAGGGTCCCCTTACTACGAGCAGTACGTC.

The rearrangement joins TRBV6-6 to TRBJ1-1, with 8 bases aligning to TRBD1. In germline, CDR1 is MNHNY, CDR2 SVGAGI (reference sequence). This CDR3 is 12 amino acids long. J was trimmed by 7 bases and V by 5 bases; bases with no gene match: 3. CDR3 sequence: CASSAGQVEAFF. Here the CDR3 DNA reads TGTGCCAGCAGTGCGGGACAGGTTGAAGCTTTCTTT.

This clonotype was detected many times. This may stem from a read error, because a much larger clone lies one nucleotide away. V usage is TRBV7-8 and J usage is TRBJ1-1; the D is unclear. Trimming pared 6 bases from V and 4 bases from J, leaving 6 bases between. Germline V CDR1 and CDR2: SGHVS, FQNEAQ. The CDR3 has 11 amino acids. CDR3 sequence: CASRFGTEAFF. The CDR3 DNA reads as TGTGCCAGCAGGTTTGGCACTGAAGCTTTCTTT.

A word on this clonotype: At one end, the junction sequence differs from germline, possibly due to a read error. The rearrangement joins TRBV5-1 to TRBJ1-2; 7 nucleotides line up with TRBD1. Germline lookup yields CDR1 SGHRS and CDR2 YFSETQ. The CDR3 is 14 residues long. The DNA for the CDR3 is TGCGTCAGCAGCGTAGAGGGGGCGGACTATGGCTACACCTTC. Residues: CVSSVEGADYGYTF.

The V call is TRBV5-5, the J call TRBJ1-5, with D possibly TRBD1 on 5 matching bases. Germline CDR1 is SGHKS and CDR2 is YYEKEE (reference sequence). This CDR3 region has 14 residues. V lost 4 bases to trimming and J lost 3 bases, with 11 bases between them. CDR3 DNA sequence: TGTGCCAGCAGCGCTGGACAAACCAATCAGCCCCAGCATTTT. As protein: CASSAGQTNQPQHF.

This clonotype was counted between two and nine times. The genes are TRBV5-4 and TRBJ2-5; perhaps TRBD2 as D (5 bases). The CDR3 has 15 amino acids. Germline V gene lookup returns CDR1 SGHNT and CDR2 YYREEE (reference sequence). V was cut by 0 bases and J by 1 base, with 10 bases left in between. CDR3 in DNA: TGTGCCAGCAGCTTGGTGGGTAGCGTCCAAGAGACCCAGTACTTC. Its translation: CASSLVGSVQETQYF.

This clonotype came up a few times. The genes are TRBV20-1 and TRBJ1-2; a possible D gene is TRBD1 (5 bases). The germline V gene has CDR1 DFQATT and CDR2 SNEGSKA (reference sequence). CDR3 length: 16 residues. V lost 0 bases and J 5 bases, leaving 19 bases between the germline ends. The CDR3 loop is CSARDPKGPGTYGYTF. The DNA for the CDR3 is TGCAGTGCTAGAGATCCAAAGGGGCCAGGAACTTATGGCTACACCTTC.